This note documents a single TCR beta chain sequence. This specimen belongs to a study of blood T cell repertoires in COVID-19. V dropped 4 bases and J dropped 6 bases, with 12 bases sitting between them. Germline V gene lookup returns CDR1 MNHEY and CDR2 SVGAGI. The CDR3 contains 14 residues. Produced via immunoSEQ multiplex PCR; TCRdb's table is partial and in-frame only. Of around 100,000 clones in the sample, about 88% are singletons; the top ten hold about 2%. The receptor was isolated from a human donor in a cohort sampled during active COVID-19. What was sequenced was peripheral blood. The chain has TRBV6-5 and TRBJ2-2, with D possibly matching TRBD1 (7 bases). Here the CDR3 reads CASSLEGAAGELFF. The CDR3 bases are TGTGCCAGCAGTTTGGAGGGGGCAGCCGGGGAGCTGTTTTTT.